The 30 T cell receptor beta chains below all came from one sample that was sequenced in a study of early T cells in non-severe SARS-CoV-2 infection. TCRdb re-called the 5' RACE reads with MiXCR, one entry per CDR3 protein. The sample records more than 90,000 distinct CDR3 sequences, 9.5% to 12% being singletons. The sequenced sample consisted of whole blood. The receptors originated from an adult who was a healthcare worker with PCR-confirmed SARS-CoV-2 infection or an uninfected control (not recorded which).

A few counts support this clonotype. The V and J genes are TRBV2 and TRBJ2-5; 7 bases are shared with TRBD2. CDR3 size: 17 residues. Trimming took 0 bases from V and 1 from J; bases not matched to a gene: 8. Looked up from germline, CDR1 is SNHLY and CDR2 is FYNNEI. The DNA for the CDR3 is TGTGCCAGCAGTGAAGCGCTTCTTAGCGGGCGCCAAGAGACCCAGTACTTC. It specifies CASSEALLSGRQETQYF.

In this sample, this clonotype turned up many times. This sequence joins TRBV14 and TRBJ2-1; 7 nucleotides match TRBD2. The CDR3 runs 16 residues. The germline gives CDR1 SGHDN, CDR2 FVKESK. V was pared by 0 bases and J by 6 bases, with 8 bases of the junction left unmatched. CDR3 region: CASSQDRTSPGNEQFF. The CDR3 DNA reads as TGTGCCAGCAGCCAAGATAGGACTAGTCCCGGCAATGAGCAGTTCTTC.

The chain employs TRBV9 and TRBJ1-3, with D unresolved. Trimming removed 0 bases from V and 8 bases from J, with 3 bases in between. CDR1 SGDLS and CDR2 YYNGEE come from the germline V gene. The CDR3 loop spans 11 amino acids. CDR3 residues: CASSVGDTIYF. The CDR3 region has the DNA TGTGCCAGCAGCGTAGGAGACACCATATATTTT.

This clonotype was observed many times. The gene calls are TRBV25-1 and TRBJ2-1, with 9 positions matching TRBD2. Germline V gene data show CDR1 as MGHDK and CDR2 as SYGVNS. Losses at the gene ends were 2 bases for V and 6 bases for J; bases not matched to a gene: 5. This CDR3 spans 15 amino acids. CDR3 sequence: CASSELAGYGNEQFF. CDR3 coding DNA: TGTGCCAGCAGTGAACTAGCGGGGTACGGCAATGAGCAGTTCTTC.

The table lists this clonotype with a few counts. CDR3 sequence: CASSANTDTQYF. CDR3 coding DNA: TGTGCCAGCAGCGCCAACACAGATACGCAGTATTTT. The V call is TRBV5-5, the J call TRBJ2-3, with unresolved D. Between the trimmed V and J ends, which lost 4 bases and 2 bases, there was a span of 5 bases. Germline assignment: CDR1 SGHKS and CDR2 YYEKEE (reference sequence). The CDR3 consists of 12 residues.

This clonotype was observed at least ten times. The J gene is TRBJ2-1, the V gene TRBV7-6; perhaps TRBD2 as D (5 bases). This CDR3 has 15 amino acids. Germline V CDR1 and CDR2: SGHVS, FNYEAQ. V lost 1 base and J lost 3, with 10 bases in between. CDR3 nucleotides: TGTGCCAGCAGCTTAGGAGCGGCGGGCTACAATGAGCAGTTCTTC. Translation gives CASSLGAAGYNEQFF.

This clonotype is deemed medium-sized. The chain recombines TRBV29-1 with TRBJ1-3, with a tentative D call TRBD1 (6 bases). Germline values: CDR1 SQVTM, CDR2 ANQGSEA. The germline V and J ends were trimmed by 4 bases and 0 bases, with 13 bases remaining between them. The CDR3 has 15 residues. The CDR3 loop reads CSVVGGTNSGNTIYF. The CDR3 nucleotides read TGCAGCGTTGTAGGGGGAACTAACTCTGGAAACACCATATATTTT.

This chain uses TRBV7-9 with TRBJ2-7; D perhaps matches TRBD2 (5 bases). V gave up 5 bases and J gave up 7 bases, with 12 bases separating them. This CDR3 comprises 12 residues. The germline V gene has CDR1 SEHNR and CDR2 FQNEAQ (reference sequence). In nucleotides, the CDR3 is TGTGCCAGCAGCCGGGCACTAGAAGAGCAGTACTTC. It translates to CASSRALEEQYF.

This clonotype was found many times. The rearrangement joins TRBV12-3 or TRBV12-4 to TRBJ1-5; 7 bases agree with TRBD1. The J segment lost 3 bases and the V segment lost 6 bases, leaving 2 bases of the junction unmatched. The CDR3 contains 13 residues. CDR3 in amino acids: CASRQGYNQPQHF. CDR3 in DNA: TGTGCCAGCAGACAGGGGTACAATCAGCCCCAGCATTTT.

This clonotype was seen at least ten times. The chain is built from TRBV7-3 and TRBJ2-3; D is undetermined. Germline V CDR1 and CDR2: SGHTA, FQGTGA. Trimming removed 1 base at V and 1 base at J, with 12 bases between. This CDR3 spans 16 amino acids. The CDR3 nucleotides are TGTGCCAGCAGCTTAAACGTTCCCCTAGGCACAGATACGCAGTATTTT. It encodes CASSLNVPLGTDTQYF.

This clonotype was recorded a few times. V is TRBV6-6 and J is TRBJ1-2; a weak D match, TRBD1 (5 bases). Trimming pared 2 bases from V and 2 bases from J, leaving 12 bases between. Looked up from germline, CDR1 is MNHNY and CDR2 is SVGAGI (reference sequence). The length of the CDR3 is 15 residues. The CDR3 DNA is TGTGCCAGCAGTTACAACGCAGGGTTCAACTATGGCTACACCTTC. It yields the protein CASSYNAGFNYGYTF.

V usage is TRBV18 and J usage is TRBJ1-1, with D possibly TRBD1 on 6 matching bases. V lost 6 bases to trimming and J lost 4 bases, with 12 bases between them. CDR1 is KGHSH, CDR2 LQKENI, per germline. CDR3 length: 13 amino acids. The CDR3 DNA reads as TGTGCCAGCTCGAGGGGGAAGGCCACTGAAGCTTTCTTT. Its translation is CASSRGKATEAFF.

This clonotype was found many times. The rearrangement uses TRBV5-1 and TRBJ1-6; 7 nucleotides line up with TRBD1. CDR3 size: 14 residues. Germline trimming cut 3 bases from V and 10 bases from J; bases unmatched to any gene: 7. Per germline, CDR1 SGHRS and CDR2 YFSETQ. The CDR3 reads CASSWDHRGSPLHF. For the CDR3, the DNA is TGCGCCAGCAGCTGGGACCACAGGGGCTCACCCCTCCACTTT.

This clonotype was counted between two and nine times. CDR3 protein: CASSLLGKDTQYF. CDR3 DNA: TGTGCCAGCAGTTTATTAGGGAAGGATACGCAGTATTTT. The chain employs TRBV28 and TRBJ2-3, with D unclear. Germline CDR1 and CDR2: MDHEN and SYDVKM. V was cut by 1 base and J by 6 bases, with 8 bases left in between. The CDR3 has 13 residues.

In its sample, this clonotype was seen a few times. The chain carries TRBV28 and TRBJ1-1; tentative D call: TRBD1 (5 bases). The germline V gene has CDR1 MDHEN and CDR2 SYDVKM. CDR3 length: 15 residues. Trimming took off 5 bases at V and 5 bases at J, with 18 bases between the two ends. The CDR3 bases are TGTGCCAGCAGTGGGCCGGGACCGGGAGGGACTGAAGCTTTCTTT. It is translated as CASSGPGPGGTEAFF.

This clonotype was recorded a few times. The DNA for the CDR3 is TGTGCCAGCAGAGGGACTAGCGGGAGTCGGAAGACCCAGTACTTC. Translation: CASRGTSGSRKTQYF. The rearrangement uses TRBV11-2 and TRBJ2-5; 14 bases fit TRBD2. Trimming at V came to 6 bases and at J to 6 bases, leaving 6 bases not matched to a gene. Germline CDR1 and CDR2: SGHAT and FQNNGV. This CDR3 has 15 residues.

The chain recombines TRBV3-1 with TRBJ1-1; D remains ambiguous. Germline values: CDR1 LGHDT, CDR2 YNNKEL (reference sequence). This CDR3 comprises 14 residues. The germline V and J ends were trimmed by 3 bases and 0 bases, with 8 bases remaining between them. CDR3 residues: CASSHDQVNTEAFF. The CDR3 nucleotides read TGTGCCAGCAGCCATGATCAAGTGAACACTGAAGCTTTCTTT.

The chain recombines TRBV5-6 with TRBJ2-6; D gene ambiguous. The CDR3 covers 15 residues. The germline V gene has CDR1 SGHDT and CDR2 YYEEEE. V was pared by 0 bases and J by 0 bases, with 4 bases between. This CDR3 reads CASSLGVSGANVLTF. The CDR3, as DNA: TGTGCCAGCAGCTTGGGGGTCTCTGGGGCCAACGTCCTGACTTTC.

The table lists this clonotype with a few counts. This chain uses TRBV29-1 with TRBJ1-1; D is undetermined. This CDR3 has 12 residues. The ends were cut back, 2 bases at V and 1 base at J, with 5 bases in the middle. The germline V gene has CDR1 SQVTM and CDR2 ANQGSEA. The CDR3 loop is CSVEWGNTEAFF. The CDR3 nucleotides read TGCAGCGTTGAATGGGGGAACACTGAAGCTTTCTTT.

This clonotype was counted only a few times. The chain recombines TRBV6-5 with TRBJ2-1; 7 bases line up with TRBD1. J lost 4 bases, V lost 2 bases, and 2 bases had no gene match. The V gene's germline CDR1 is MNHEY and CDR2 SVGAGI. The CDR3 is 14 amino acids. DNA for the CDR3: TGTGCCAGCAGTTACCTGACAGGGTACAATGAGCAGTTCTTC. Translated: CASSYLTGYNEQFF.

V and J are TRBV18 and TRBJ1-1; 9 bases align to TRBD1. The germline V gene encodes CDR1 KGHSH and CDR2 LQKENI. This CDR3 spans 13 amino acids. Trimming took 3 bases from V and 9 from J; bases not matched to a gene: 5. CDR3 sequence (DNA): TGTGCCAGCTCACCGCGGACAGGGGACCAAGCTTTCTTT. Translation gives CASSPRTGDQAFF. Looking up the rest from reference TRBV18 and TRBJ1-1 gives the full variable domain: NAGVMQNPRHLVRRRGQEARLRCSPMKGHSHVYWYRQLPEEGLKFMVYLQKENIIDESGMPKERFSAEFPKEGPSILRIQQVVRGDSAAYFCASSPRTGDQAFFGQGTRLTVV.

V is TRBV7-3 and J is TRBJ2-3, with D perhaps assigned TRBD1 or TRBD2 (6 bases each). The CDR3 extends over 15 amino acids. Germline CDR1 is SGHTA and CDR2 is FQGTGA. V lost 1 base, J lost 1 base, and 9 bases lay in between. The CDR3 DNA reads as TGTGCCAGCAGCTTAATCGGGGGCGGCACAGATACGCAGTATTTT. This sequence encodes CASSLIGGGTDTQYF. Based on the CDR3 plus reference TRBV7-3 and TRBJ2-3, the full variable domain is GAGVSQTPSNKVTEKGKYVELRCDPISGHTALYWYRQSLGQGPEFLIYFQGTGAADDSGLPNDRFFAVRPEGSVSTLKIQRTERGDSAVYLCASSLIGGGTDTQYFGPGTRLTVL.

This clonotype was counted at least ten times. The CDR3 DNA sequence: TGTGCCAGCAGCTTAGAACGGGGAACTGAAGCTTTCTTT. Amino acids: CASSLERGTEAFF. V usage is TRBV7-6 and J usage is TRBJ1-1, with D unresolved. The CDR3 covers 13 residues. Between the trimmed V and J ends, which lost 1 base and 5 bases, there was a span of 8 bases. Germline values: CDR1 SGHVS, CDR2 FNYEAQ.

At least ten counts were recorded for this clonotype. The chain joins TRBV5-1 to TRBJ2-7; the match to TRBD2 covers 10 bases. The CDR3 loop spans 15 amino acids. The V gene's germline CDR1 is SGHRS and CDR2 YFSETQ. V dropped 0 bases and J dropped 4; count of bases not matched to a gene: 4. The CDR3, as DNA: TGCGCCAGCAGCTTGGGGCTAGCGGGGGTTTACGAGCAGTACTTC. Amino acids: CASSLGLAGVYEQYF.

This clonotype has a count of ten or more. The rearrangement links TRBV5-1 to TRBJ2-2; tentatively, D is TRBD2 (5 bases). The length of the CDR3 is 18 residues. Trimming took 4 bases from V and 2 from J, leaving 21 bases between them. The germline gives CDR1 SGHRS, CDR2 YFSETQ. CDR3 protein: CASSITLGSERNTGELFF. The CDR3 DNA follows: TGCGCCAGCAGCATAACTCTGGGGAGTGAACGAAACACCGGGGAGCTGTTTTTT.

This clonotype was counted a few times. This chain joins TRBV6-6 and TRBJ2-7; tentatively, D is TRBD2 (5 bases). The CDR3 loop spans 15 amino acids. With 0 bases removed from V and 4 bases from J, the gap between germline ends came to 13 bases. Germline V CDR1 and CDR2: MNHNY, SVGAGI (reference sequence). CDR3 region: CASSYSSSSGYEQYF. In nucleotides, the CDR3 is TGTGCCAGCAGTTACTCCTCTAGCTCGGGGTACGAGCAGTACTTC.

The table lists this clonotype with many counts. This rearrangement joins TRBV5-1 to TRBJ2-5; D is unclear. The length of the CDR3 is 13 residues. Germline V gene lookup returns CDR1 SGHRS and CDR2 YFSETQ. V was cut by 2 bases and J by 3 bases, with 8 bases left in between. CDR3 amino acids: CASSFDLEETQYF. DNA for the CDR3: TGCGCCAGCAGCTTTGACCTGGAAGAGACCCAGTACTTC.

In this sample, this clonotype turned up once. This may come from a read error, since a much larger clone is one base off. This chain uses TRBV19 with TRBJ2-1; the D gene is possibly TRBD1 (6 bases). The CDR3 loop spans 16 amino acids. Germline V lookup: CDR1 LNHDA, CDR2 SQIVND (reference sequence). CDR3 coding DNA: TGTGGCAGTAGTGCCGCCGCAGGGGCCGCCTACAATGAGCAGTTCTTC. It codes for CGSSAAAGAAYNEQFF.

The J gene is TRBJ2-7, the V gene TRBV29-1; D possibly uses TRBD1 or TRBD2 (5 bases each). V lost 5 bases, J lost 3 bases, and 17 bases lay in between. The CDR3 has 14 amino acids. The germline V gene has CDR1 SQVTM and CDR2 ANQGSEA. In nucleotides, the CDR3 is TGCAGCGTTTCCCCCGGGACCTCCCTCTACGAGCAGTACTTC. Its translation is CSVSPGTSLYEQYF.

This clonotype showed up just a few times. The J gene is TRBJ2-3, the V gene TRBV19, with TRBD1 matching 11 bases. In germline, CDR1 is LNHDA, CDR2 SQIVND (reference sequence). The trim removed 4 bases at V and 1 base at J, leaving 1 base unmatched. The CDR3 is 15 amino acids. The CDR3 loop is CASSRTGGGTDTQYF. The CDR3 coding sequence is TGTGCCAGTAGTAGGACAGGGGGCGGCACAGATACGCAGTATTTT.